Listed here are 32 T cell receptor beta chains from one sample, sequenced in a study of T cells in Graves' hyperthyroidism and ophthalmopathy. Amplified TCR beta CDR3 regions came from RNA transcripts. First-round RT-PCR of the TCR CDR3 relied on the HTBI primer set. TCRdb ran MiXCR on the multiplex PCR reads and lists one entry per CDR3 protein. Here the sample spans hundreds of thousands of distinct CDR3 sequences, 38% being singletons. The sequencing input was blood. Every receptor here comes from a man aged 18 to 35 with Graves' hyperthyroidism.

The rearrangement links TRBV2 to TRBJ2-2; 8 positions match TRBD1. Unmatched junction bases numbered 17, after V lost 7 bases and J lost 1 base. The CDR3 consists of 19 residues. Germline CDR1 and CDR2: SNHLY and FYNNEI. The CDR3 here is CASNLRTTTGVLNTGELFF. The DNA of the CDR3 is TGTGCCAGCAATCTGCGAACCACGACAGGGGTCCTGAACACCGGGGAGCTGTTTTTT.

In its sample, this clonotype was seen many times. The chain recombines TRBV7-3 with TRBJ1-4; D may be TRBD1 (5 bases). The CDR3 runs to 15 residues. The V and J ends lost 2 bases and 6 bases respectively, with 13 bases between them. Germline V lookup: CDR1 SGHTA, CDR2 FQGTGA. CDR3 nucleotides: TGTGCCAGCAGCTTAGCCGGTGGGGCTGATGAAAAACTGTTTTTT. Its translation is CASSLAGGADEKLFF.

The V and J genes are TRBV9 and TRBJ2-7; TRBD1 agrees at 9 bases. CDR3 length equals 13 residues. Looked up from germline, CDR1 is SGDLS and CDR2 is YYNGEE. Trimming at V came to 4 bases and at J to 4 bases, leaving 3 bases not matched to a gene. The CDR3, as DNA: TGTGCCAGCAGCACAGGGGGCAGGTACGAGCAGTACTTC. It specifies CASSTGGRYEQYF.

Regarding this clonotype: At one end, the junction sequence differs from germline, possibly due to a read error. The rearrangement uses TRBV7-8 and TRBJ1-5; D gene unclear. Germline CDR1 is SGHVS and CDR2 is FQNEAQ. CDR3 length: 13 amino acids. CDR3 amino acids: CASSVASDQPQHF. In DNA, the CDR3 is TGTGCCAGCAGCGTAGCTTCGGATCAGCCCCAGCATTTT.

This clonotype came up many times. V is TRBV25-1 and J is TRBJ1-2; 8 positions match TRBD1. CDR3 length equals 17 residues. Trimming took 0 bases from V and 5 from J; bases not matched to a gene: 11. Germline V CDR1 and CDR2: MGHDK, SYGVNS. The CDR3 nucleotides are TGTGCCAGCAGTGAATACTTCGCAGGGGGCGCTGGGTATGGCTACACCTTC. It translates to CASSEYFAGGAGYGYTF.

This clonotype has at least ten counts. The genes are TRBV7-9 and TRBJ2-6; 8 nucleotides agree with TRBD1. J gave up 4 bases and V 5 bases, and 4 bases lay outside the gene matches. The CDR3 has 15 residues. Germline lookup yields CDR1 SEHNR and CDR2 FQNEAQ (reference sequence). Here the CDR3 reads CASSTQGAGANVLTF. CDR3 DNA: TGTGCCAGCAGCACCCAGGGGGCCGGGGCCAACGTCCTGACTTTC.

A note on this clonotype: A much larger clone lies one base from this, so it may be a read error. This sequence joins TRBV20-1 and TRBJ2-6; D not certain. Germline CDR1 and CDR2: DFQATT and SNEGSKA (reference sequence). V was trimmed by 2 bases and J by 0 bases, leaving 5 bases between them. The CDR3 runs 14 residues. Here the CDR3 reads CSARCNSGANVLTF. CDR3 DNA sequence: TGCAGTGCTAGATGTAACTCTGGGGCCAACGTCCTGACTTTC.

This clonotype was observed a few times. The V gene is TRBV2, the J gene TRBJ1-1; 9 bases are a match to TRBD1. Unmatched junction bases numbered 6, after V lost 6 bases and J lost 1 base. Germline V gives CDR1 SNHLY, CDR2 FYNNEI. The CDR3 length is 15 residues. CDR3 loop: CASSEQGARNTEAFF. The DNA of the CDR3 is TGTGCCAGCAGCGAACAGGGGGCGAGGAACACTGAAGCTTTCTTT.

This clonotype was seen repeatedly, ten times or more. The chain combines TRBV20-1 with TRBJ2-7, with D unresolved. From germline, CDR1 is DFQATT and CDR2 SNEGSKA (reference sequence). V lost 3 bases, J lost 3 bases, and 6 bases lay in between. CDR3 length: 11 residues. CDR3: CSAREHYEQYF. CDR3 nucleotides: TGCAGTGCTAGGGAGCACTACGAGCAGTACTTC.

Ten or more counts support this clonotype. V usage is TRBV7-2 and J usage is TRBJ2-7, with D possibly being TRBD2 (7 bases). Trimming shortened V by 5 bases and J by 6 bases, and 14 bases separated the two germline ends. The CDR3 consists of 13 residues. Germline values: CDR1 SGHTA, CDR2 FQGNSA. In DNA form, the CDR3 reads TGTGCCAGCAGCCAAAGAGGGGGGGCCGAGCAGTACTTC. Its protein is CASSQRGGAEQYF.

This clonotype was counted only a few times. This sequence joins TRBV6-5 and TRBJ1-1, with TRBD1 as a possible D gene (5 bases). Between the trimmed V and J ends, which lost 4 bases and 2 bases, there was a span of 14 bases. Germline CDR1 and CDR2: MNHEY and SVGAGI. This CDR3 contains 15 residues. The CDR3 reads CASSSTGTSNTEAFF. The CDR3 nucleotides are TGTGCCAGCAGTTCAACCGGGACCTCCAACACTGAAGCTTTCTTT.

V gene TRBV7-2 combines with J gene TRBJ1-2, with D possibly TRBD1 on 5 matching bases. V was pared by 1 base and J by 3 bases, with 12 bases between. CDR3 length: 15 residues. From germline, CDR1 is SGHTA and CDR2 FQGNSA. Here the CDR3 DNA reads TGTGCCAGCAGCTTAGAAAGGGGCGCCGACTATGGCTACACCTTC. Protein sequence: CASSLERGADYGYTF. Complete variable domain (other parts from reference TRBV7-2 and TRBJ1-2): GAGVSQSPSNKVTEKGKDVELRCDPISGHTALYWYRQSLGQGLEFLIYFQGNSAPDKSGLPSDRFSAERTGGSVSTLTIQRTQQEDSAVYLCASSLERGADYGYTFGSGTRLTVV.

The V call is TRBV29-1, the J call TRBJ1-1; the D gene is possibly TRBD1 (5 bases). There are 13 residues in the CDR3. V was shortened by 6 bases and J by 11 bases, with 22 bases between the two germline ends. Germline-derived CDR1 and CDR2 are SQVTM and ANQGSEA. The CDR3 protein is CSVPGGYGLLAFF. In DNA, the CDR3 is TGCAGCGTCCCCGGGGGTTATGGCCTCTTGGCTTTCTTT.

The genes are TRBV6-2 or TRBV6-3 and TRBJ2-7; D gene uncertain. CDR1 and CDR2 from the germline V gene are MNHEY and SVGEGT. The CDR3 runs 13 residues. Trimming took 5 bases from V and 0 from J, leaving 8 bases between them. The CDR3 bases are TGTGCCAGCAGTACCAGTTTCTCCTACGAGCAGTACTTC. It yields the protein CASSTSFSYEQYF.

V gene TRBV7-2 combines with J gene TRBJ1-2; 7 bases align to TRBD1. The J segment lost 8 bases and the V segment lost 5 bases, leaving 17 bases of the junction unmatched. The CDR3 is 16 residues long. Germline lookup yields CDR1 SGHTA and CDR2 FQGNSA. The CDR3 coding sequence is TGTGCCAGCAGCCGACGTCCCGGAGGGGGCGAGGAGGGCTACACCTTC. This gives the protein CASSRRPGGGEEGYTF. Together with reference TRBV7-2 and TRBJ1-2, the CDR3 gives the full variable domain: GAGVSQSPSNKVTEKGKDVELRCDPISGHTALYWYRQSLGQGLEFLIYFQGNSAPDKSGLPSDRFSAERTGGSVSTLTIQRTQQEDSAVYLCASSRRPGGGEEGYTFGSGTRLTVV.

Of note for this clonotype: Likely a read error: the CDR3 ends without its conserved phenylalanine or tryptophan. CDR3 sequence: CASSQDLGAYEQYL. CDR3 coding DNA: TGTGCCAGCAGCCAAGATTTGGGGGCTTACGAGCAGTACCTC. V usage is TRBV7-8 and J usage is TRBJ2-7; D is perhaps TRBD1 (6 bases). V was cut by 5 bases and J by 4 bases, with 15 bases left in between. Germline CDR1 SGHVS, CDR2 FQNEAQ. CDR3 length equals 14 residues.

The chain couples TRBV9 to TRBJ1-1; D ambiguous. Germline V lookup: CDR1 SGDLS, CDR2 YYNGEE. This CDR3 has 14 amino acids. Trimming pared 4 bases from V and 3 bases from J, leaving 13 bases between. CDR3 region: CASSQPGPYTEAFF. DNA for the CDR3: TGTGCCAGCAGCCAACCCGGGCCCTACACTGAAGCTTTCTTT.

The chain joins TRBV9 to TRBJ1-3; D is undetermined. The CDR3 loop spans 14 amino acids. Deletions cut 0 bases from V and 4 bases from J, with 8 bases between. Per germline, CDR1 SGDLS and CDR2 YYNGEE. The CDR3 coding sequence is TGTGCCAGCAGCGTAGGGGTAGCGGGAAACACCATATATTTT. Its translation is CASSVGVAGNTIYF.

This chain joins TRBV4-1 and TRBJ1-1; D gene uncertain. The germline V gene has CDR1 MGHRA and CDR2 YSYEKL. Trimming took off 3 bases at V and 6 bases at J, with 14 bases between the two ends. There are 14 residues in the CDR3. In DNA form, the CDR3 reads TGCGCCAGCAGCCAGGTCGGCGGGTGGCCTGAAGCTTTCTTT. It specifies CASSQVGGWPEAFF.

This chain joins TRBV25-1 and TRBJ2-2; no clear D gene. The CDR3 totals 15 residues. Germline V gene data show CDR1 as MGHDK and CDR2 as SYGVNS. V was shortened by 6 bases and J by 0 bases, with 11 bases between the two germline ends. The CDR3 DNA reads as TGTGCCAGCAGCCAAGAGTCCGCGAACACCGGGGAGCTGTTTTTT. Protein sequence: CASSQESANTGELFF.

This chain uses TRBV5-5 with TRBJ2-7; possibly TRBD1 for D (6 bases). This CDR3 is built from 12 residues. Germline assignment: CDR1 SGHKS and CDR2 YYEKEE (reference sequence). The V and J ends lost 7 bases and 2 bases respectively, with 10 bases between them. CDR3 sequence (DNA): TGTGCCAGCGGGTGGACAGCCTACGAGCAGTACTTC. Protein sequence: CASGWTAYEQYF.

On this clonotype itself: In this CDR3 the conserved last residue, phenylalanine or tryptophan, is missing, so a read error is likely. The chain couples TRBV14 to TRBJ1-1; 8 bases fit TRBD1. Germline values: CDR1 SGHDN, CDR2 FVKESK. J gave up 1 base and V 3 bases, and 7 bases lay outside the gene matches. The CDR3 contains 16 residues. The CDR3 spells CASSHIIGQGNTEAFL. Here the CDR3 DNA reads TGTGCCAGCAGCCACATAATTGGACAGGGGAACACTGAAGCTTTCCTT.

This clonotype was seen at least ten times. This chain connects TRBV20-1 to TRBJ2-2; weak D call: TRBD2 (5 bases). The germline V gene encodes CDR1 DFQATT and CDR2 SNEGSKA (reference sequence). This CDR3 contains 14 residues. V was shortened by 6 bases and J by 8 bases, with 19 bases between the two germline ends. The CDR3 DNA reads TGCAGTGCCAGGAGTGGTCGGGAAGTTGGGGAGCTGTTTTTT. This translates into CSARSGREVGELFF.

The sample holds many counts of this clonotype. The chain uses TRBV7-2 and TRBJ2-7, with TRBD2 identical over 7 bases. The germline V gene has CDR1 SGHTA and CDR2 FQGNSA. The CDR3 has 15 residues. With 1 base clipped from V and 6 bases from J, the junction kept 9 bases outside the gene matches. The CDR3 DNA is TGTGCCAGCAGCTTAGTGGGCGGGAGTTTCCGCGAGCAGTACTTC. Its protein product is CASSLVGGSFREQYF.

V gene TRBV20-1 combines with J gene TRBJ1-1; TRBD1 aligns across 7 bases. The germline CDR1 and CDR2 sequences are DFQATT and SNEGSKA (reference sequence). CDR3 size: 13 residues. The junction had 8 bases not matched to a gene; V was cut back by 5 bases and J by 5 bases. The CDR3 spells CSAQDRVGTEAFF. In nucleotides, the CDR3 is TGCAGTGCTCAAGACAGGGTCGGAACTGAAGCTTTCTTT.

The chain employs TRBV20-1 and TRBJ1-2; D not certain. The CDR3 runs to 11 residues. CDR1 and CDR2 from the germline V gene are DFQATT and SNEGSKA (reference sequence). V was trimmed by 7 bases and J by 6 bases, leaving 12 bases between them. The CDR3 protein is CSVGKADGYTF. The CDR3 bases are TGCAGTGTTGGGAAGGCGGATGGCTACACCTTC.

The genes are TRBV5-6 and TRBJ2-7, with 7 bases identical to TRBD1. Per germline, CDR1 SGHDT and CDR2 YYEEEE. The length of the CDR3 is 15 residues. After removal of 4 bases from V and 6 bases from J, the junction contained 13 bases not matched to a gene. CDR3 in amino acids: CASSRRDRDTCEQYF. CDR3 coding DNA: TGTGCCAGCAGCCGCCGAGACAGGGACACCTGCGAGCAGTACTTC.

Many counts were recorded for this clonotype. The V and J genes are TRBV9 and TRBJ1-1, with 10 bases that match TRBD1. This CDR3 comprises 14 residues. The ends lost 3 bases at V and 3 bases at J; junction bases unmatched: 2. Germline CDR1 and CDR2: SGDLS and YYNGEE. In nucleotides, the CDR3 is TGTGCCAGCAGCGAGGGGACAGGGGACACTGAAGCTTTCTTT. Amino acid sequence: CASSEGTGDTEAFF.

Only one count was recorded for this clonotype. A much larger clone is a single base away; this may be a read error. V is TRBV7-2 and J is TRBJ1-5; possible D gene TRBD1, 6 bases. The CDR3 is 14 residues long. Germline V gene sequence: CDR1 SGHTA, CDR2 FQGNSA. The V end was cut by 1 base, the J end by 6 bases, with 10 bases between. CDR3 DNA sequence: TGTGCCAGCAGCTTAGAGGGGGTGCCTCAGCCCCAGCATTTT. This sequence encodes CASSLEGVPQPQHF.

This clonotype has at least ten counts. The J gene is TRBJ1-2, the V gene TRBV29-1; 8 bases align to TRBD1. This CDR3 has 13 residues. V trimming: 5 bases; J trimming: 5 bases; junction bases outside the gene matches: 7. Germline values: CDR1 SQVTM, CDR2 ANQGSEA. The CDR3 is CSVTVDREYGYTF. The CDR3 DNA sequence: TGCAGCGTTACCGTGGACAGGGAATATGGCTACACCTTC.

This clonotype was recorded at least ten times. The chain combines TRBV5-1 with TRBJ2-7; a possible D gene is TRBD2 (6 bases). Trimming cost V 0 bases and J 0 bases, with 10 bases left between them. This CDR3 region has 15 residues. Germline V lookup: CDR1 SGHRS, CDR2 YFSETQ. The CDR3 spells CASSLAASVSYEQYF. CDR3 in DNA: TGCGCCAGCAGCTTGGCGGCTAGCGTCTCCTACGAGCAGTACTTC.

The chain recombines TRBV6-1 with TRBJ1-4, with D possibly matching TRBD1 (6 bases). Germline V gives CDR1 MNHNS, CDR2 SASEGT. The CDR3 totals 16 residues. Trimming stripped 6 bases from V and 7 bases from J, with 21 bases between. CDR3 coding DNA: TGTGCCAGCAGCCCTCTCTTGGGGACAACAACTGAAAAACTGTTTTTT. This gives the protein CASSPLLGTTTEKLFF.